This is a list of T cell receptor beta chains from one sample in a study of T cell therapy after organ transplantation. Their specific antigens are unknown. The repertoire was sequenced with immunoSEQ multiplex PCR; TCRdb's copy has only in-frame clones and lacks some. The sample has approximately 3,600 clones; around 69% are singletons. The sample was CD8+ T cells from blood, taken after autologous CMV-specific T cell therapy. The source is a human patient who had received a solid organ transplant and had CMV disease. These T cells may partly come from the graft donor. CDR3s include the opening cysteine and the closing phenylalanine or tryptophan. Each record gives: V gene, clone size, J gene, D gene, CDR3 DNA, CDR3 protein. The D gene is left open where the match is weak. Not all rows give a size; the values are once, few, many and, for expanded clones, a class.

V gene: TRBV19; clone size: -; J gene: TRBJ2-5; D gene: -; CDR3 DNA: TGTGCCAGCGGGACACTCTCACCGAGGGGTGAGACCCAGTACTTC; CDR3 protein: CASGTLSPRGETQYF
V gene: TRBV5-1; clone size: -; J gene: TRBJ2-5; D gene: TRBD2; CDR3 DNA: TGCGCCAGCAGCTTACTTCCGGGACTAGCTTTGGAGACCCAGTACTTC; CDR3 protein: CASSLLPGLALETQYF
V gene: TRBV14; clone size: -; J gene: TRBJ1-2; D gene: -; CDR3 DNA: TGTGCCAGCAGCCCACTAGGGGGGGAGGAGAACTATGGCTACACCTTC; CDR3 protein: CASSPLGGEENYGYTF
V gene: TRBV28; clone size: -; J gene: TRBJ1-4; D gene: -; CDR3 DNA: TGTGCCAGCAGTCCCATCCCTAATGAAAAACTGTTTTTT; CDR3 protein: CASSPIPNEKLFF
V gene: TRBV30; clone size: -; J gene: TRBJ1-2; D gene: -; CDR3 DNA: TGTGCCTGGAGCGCCCCCCTGGGGGACTATGGCTACACCTTC; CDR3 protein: CAWSAPLGDYGYTF
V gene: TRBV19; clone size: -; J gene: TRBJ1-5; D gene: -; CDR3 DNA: TGTGCCAGTCACCGCTCGGCGGGGGCTGGCAATCAGCCCCAGCATTTT; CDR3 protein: CASHRSAGAGNQPQHF
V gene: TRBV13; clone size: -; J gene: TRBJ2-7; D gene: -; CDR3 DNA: TGTGCCAGCAGTGCTATTCCCTACTACGAGCAGTACTTC; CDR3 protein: CASSAIPYYEQYF
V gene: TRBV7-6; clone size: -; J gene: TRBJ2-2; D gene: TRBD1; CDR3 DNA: TGTGCCAGCAGCTTAGCTGGGACAGGTTTAACCGGGGAGCTGTTTTTT; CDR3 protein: CASSLAGTGLTGELFF
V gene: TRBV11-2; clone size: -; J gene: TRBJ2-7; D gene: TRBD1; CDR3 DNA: TGTGCCAGCAGCTTCGGGACAGGTCCGCGCGAGCAGTACTTC; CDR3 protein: CASSFGTGPREQYF
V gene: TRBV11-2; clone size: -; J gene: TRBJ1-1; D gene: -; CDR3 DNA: TGTGCCAGCAGCTTACACCTAAGGGGCACTGAAGCTTTCTTT; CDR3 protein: CASSLHLRGTEAFF
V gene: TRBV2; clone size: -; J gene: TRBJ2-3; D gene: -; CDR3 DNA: TGTGCCAGCAGTGAGGGCAGGATCCTAGATACGCAGTATTTT; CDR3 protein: CASSEGRILDTQYF
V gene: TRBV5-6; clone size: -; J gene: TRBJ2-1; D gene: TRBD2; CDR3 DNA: TGTGCCAGCAGACCGTGGGGGGGAGCATTCCTCGATGAGCAGTTCTTC; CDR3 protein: CASRPWGGAFLDEQFF
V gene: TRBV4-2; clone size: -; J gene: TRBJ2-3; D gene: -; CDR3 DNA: TGTGCCAGCAGCTTGGCTAGGGGAAGGGACACAGATACGCAGTATTTT; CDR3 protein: CASSLARGRDTDTQYF
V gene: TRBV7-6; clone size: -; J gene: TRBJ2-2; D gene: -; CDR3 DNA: TGTGCCAGCAGCTTTCAGGGGGGAGTGTCCGGGGAGCTGTTTTTT; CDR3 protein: CASSFQGGVSGELFF
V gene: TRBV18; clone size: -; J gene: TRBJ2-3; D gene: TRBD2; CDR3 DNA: TGTGCCAGCTCACCCCTAGCGGGAGAACCAGATACGCAGTATTTT; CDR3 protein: CASSPLAGEPDTQYF
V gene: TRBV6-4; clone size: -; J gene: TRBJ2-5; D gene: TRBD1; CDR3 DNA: TGTGCCAGCAGCCCAGGGGGAGAGGGGGAGACCCAGTACTTC; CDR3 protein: CASSPGGEGETQYF
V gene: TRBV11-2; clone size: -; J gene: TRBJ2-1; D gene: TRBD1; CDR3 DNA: TGTGCCAGCAGCTTAGACGACAGGGTACACAATGAGCAGTTCTTC; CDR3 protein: CASSLDDRVHNEQFF
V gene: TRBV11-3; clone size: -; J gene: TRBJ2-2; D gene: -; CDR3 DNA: TGTGCCAGCAGCCCCGTTAGCACCGGGGAGCTGTTTTTT; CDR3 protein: CASSPVSTGELFF
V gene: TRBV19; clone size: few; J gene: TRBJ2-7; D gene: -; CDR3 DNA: TGTGCCAGTAGTATCTCGTCGCTACGCCCCGGCGAGCAGTACTTC; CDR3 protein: CASSISSLRPGEQYF
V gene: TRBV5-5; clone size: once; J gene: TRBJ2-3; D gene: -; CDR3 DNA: TGTGCCAGCAGCCCCTATGGGGGGAGCACAGATACGCAGTATTTT; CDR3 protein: CASSPYGGSTDTQYF
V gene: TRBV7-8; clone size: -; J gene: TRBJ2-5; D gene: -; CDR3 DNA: TGTGCCAGCAGCTTAAGGGTAGGCCTGCAACAAGAGACCCAGTACTTC; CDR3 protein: CASSLRVGLQQETQYF
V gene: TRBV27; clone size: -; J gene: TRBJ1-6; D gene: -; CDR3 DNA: TGTGCCAGCAGTTTGGGTACAGGTTTAGCACCCCTCCACTTT; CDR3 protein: CASSLGTGLAPLHF
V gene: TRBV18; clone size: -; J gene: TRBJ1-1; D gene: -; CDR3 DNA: TGTGCCAGCTCCCCACTGGGGGGGGCGTACACTGAAGCTTTCTTT; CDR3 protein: CASSPLGGAYTEAFF
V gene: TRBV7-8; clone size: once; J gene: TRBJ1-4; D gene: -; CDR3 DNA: TGTGCCAGCAGCTTATCAGATGCAACTAATGAAAAACTGTTTTTT; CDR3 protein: CASSLSDATNEKLFF
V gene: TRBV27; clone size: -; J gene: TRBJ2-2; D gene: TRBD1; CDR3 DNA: TGTGCCAGCAGTCCCTACAGGGGGCCCCCCGGGGAGCTGTTTTTT; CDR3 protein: CASSPYRGPPGELFF